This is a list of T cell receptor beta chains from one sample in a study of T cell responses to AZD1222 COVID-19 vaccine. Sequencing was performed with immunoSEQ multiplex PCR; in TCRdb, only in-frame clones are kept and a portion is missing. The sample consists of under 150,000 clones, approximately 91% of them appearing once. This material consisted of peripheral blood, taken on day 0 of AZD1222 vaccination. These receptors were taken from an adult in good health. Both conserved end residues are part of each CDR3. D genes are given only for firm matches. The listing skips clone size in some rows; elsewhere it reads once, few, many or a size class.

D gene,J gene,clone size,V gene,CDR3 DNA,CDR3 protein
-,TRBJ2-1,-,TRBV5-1,TGCGCCAGCAGCCTCCCGGGACAAACCTACAATGAGCAGTTCTTC,CASSLPGQTYNEQFF
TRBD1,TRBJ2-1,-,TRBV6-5,TGTGCCAGCAGCCCCCGACAGGGTTTAATTCAGTTCTTC,CASSPRQGLIQFF
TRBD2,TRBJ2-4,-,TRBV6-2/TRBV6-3,TGTGCCAGCGGCCCCGGGGGGGGCAAAAACATTCAGTACTTC,CASGPGGGKNIQYF
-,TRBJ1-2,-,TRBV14,TGTGCCAGCAGCCCAGGGAGGTATGGCTACACCTTC,CASSPGRYGYTF
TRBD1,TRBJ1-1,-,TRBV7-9,TGTGCCAGCAGCTTAGAACGGACAGGGTACACTGAAGCTTTCTTT,CASSLERTGYTEAFF
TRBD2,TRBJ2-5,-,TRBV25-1,TGTGCCAGCAGTGAATTGACTAGCGGGACGGCCCAGGAGACCCAGTACTTC,CASSELTSGTAQETQYF
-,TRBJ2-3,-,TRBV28,TGTGCCAGCAAGCGACAGGCGGCAGATACGCAGTATTTT,CASKRQAADTQYF
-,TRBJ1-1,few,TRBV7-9,TGTGCCAGCAGCTTAGGAACAGTGAACACTGAAGCTTTCTTT,CASSLGTVNTEAFF
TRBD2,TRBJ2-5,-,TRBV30,TGTGCCTGGGCCCCAGTCGGGGGGAGAGAGACCCAGTACTTC,CAWAPVGGRETQYF
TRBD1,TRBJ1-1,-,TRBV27,TGTGCCAGCACCGTCACAGGGGGCCTAACTGAAGCTTTCTTT,CASTVTGGLTEAFF